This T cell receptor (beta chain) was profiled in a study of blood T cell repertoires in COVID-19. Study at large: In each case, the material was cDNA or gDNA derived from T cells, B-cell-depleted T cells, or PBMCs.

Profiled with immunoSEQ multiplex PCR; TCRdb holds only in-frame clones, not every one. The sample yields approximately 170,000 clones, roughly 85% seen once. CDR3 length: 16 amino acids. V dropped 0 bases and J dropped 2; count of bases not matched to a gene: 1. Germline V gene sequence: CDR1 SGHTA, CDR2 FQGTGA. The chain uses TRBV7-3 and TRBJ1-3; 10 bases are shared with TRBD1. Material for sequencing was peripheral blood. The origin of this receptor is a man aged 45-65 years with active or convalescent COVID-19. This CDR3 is CASSLTGTGAGNTIYF. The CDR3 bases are TGTGCCAGCAGCTTAACCGGGACAGGGGCTGGAAACACCATATATTTT.